The 2 T cell receptor beta chains presented below share a single source sample, sequenced in a study of blood T cell repertoires in COVID-19. Data came from immunoSEQ multiplex PCR; TCRdb stores just in-frame clones and leaves some out. Of some 150,000 clones listed, 80% to 90% are singletons. The sequenced material came from PBMCs or T cells enriched from blood (not recorded which). These receptors came from a man between 45 and 60 years old who had recovered from COVID-19.

The genes are TRBV6-5 and TRBJ1-1; TRBD1 aligns across 11 bases. CDR3 length: 15 residues. The germline V gene encodes CDR1 MNHEY and CDR2 SVGAGI. V was clipped by 6 bases and J by 5 bases; unmatched bases: 8. The CDR3 reads CASSGGTGGLTEAFF. In DNA, the CDR3 is TGTGCCAGCAGCGGCGGGACAGGGGGTCTTACTGAAGCTTTCTTT.

Written as DNA, the CDR3 is TGTGCCAGTAGTATGCAGTTGGCTTTCTTT. This sequence encodes CASSMQLAFF. This chain links TRBV19 with TRBJ1-1; no clear D gene. V gave up 3 bases and J gave up 11 bases, with 7 bases separating them. Germline lookup yields CDR1 LNHDA and CDR2 SQIVND (reference sequence). CDR3 length: 10 amino acids.